This TCR beta chain was recorded in a study of cytomegalovirus exposure and HLA in healthy donors. The CDR3 length is 15 residues. From germline, CDR1 is MNHEY and CDR2 SVGAGI. Primers: 60 Vbeta forward and 13 Jbeta reverse. Repertoires were generated with immunoSEQ multiplex PCR, while TCRdb's copy carries only in-frame clones and drops some. The sample records about 120,000 clones, around three quarters being singletons. Concerning this clone itself: Germline and junction disagree at one end, which may indicate a read error.

The J gene is TRBJ2-1, the V gene TRBV6-5; TRBD2 matches 7 bases. Material for sequencing was PBMCs. The origin of this receptor is a female donor in good health and CMV-seronegative. Here the CDR3 reads CASSYSKRGRNEQLF. CDR3 coding DNA: TGTGCCAGCAGTTACTCGAAGCGGGGAAGAAATGAGCAGCTCTTC.